This paragraph reports one T cell receptor (beta chain). Method: immunoSEQ multiplex PCR; TCRdb's copy keeps in-frame clones and lacks some. This sample has 95,000 to 100,000 clones; approximately 83% occur once, and the top ten carry about 1.6%. These data come from a study of OX40 agonist ivuxolimab in advanced cancers. The germline CDR1 and CDR2 sequences are SEHNR and FQNEAQ (reference sequence). CDR3 length: 16 amino acids. V lost 1 base and J 0 bases, leaving 11 bases between the germline ends. The chain combines TRBV7-9 with TRBJ2-3; no clear D. Here the sequenced sample was CD4+ or CD8+ T cells sorted from blood, taken in a trial of the OX40 agonist ivuxolimab. The TCR originated in an adult with an advanced solid tumor such as melanoma, head and neck, liver or kidney cancer. This CDR3 reads CASSLDGPLSTDTQYF. The CDR3 region has the DNA TGTGCCAGCAGCTTAGACGGACCCCTTAGCACAGATACGCAGTATTTT.